The 27 T cell receptor beta chains below were found in one sample sequenced in a study of neurological immune-mediated disorders. TCRdb reanalysed the 5' RACE reads using MiXCR and keeps one entry per CDR3 protein. The sample includes approximately 28,000 distinct CDR3 sequences, approximately 12% seen only once; the top ten take more than 4.5%. Specified time point: technical triplicate 2. Sequencing used CD4+ T cells from blood. The receptors here all came from a female donor with HTLV-1-associated myelopathy (HAM/TSP).

This clonotype was detected ten times or more. This chain uses TRBV12-3 or TRBV12-4 with TRBJ2-5, with TRBD2 identical over 11 bases. The CDR3 totals 15 residues. Trimming took 4 bases from V and 4 from J; bases not matched to a gene: 5. The chain's CDR3 is CASSSTGTSGETQYF. CDR3 DNA: TGTGCCAGCAGTTCCACCGGGACTAGCGGAGAGACCCAGTACTTC.

This clonotype came up many times. The chain uses TRBV20-1 and TRBJ2-3, with D perhaps matching TRBD2 (5 bases). The germline V gene has CDR1 DFQATT and CDR2 SNEGSKA (reference sequence). The CDR3 sequence is 12 residues long. V lost 6 bases and J 0 bases, leaving 7 bases between the germline ends. CDR3 sequence reads: CSARESTDTQYF. As DNA, the CDR3 is TGCAGTGCGAGGGAAAGCACAGATACGCAGTATTTT.

This clonotype was seen ten or more times. The V and J genes are TRBV20-1 and TRBJ2-1; no reliable D call. Germline values: CDR1 DFQATT, CDR2 SNEGSKA (reference sequence). Between the trimmed V and J ends, which lost 1 base and 5 bases, there was a span of 9 bases. The CDR3 loop spans 13 amino acids. CDR3 sequence (DNA): TGCAGTGCTAGAGTTCGACCTCACAATGAGCAGTTCTTC. Translating gives CSARVRPHNEQFF.

Many counts were recorded for this clonotype. The chain carries TRBV4-1 and TRBJ1-6; D is undetermined. Between the trimmed V and J ends, which lost 1 base and 10 bases, there was a span of 11 bases. Germline V gene lookup returns CDR1 MGHRA and CDR2 YSYEKL. The CDR3 has 14 residues. The CDR3 loop is CASSQGGRTSPLHF. The DNA for the CDR3 is TGCGCCAGCAGCCAAGGCGGCCGGACCTCACCCCTCCACTTT.

Ten or more counts support this clonotype. This sequence joins TRBV20-1 and TRBJ2-5; 7 bases fit TRBD1. CDR1 DFQATT and CDR2 SNEGSKA come from the germline V gene (reference sequence). V was pared by 2 bases and J by 4 bases, with 10 bases of the junction left unmatched. CDR3 length: 15 residues. The CDR3 protein is CSARSGQSIRETQYF. Here the CDR3 DNA reads TGCAGTGCTAGATCGGGACAGAGTATAAGAGAGACCCAGTACTTC.

This clonotype occurred many times. The chain employs TRBV20-1 and TRBJ2-6, with 9 positions matching TRBD1. Germline loops: CDR1 DFQATT, CDR2 SNEGSKA (reference sequence). There are 23 residues in the CDR3. Trimming removed 4 bases from V and 0 bases from J; junction bases left unmatched: 25. The CDR3 spells CSAILGAAMGQGGFYSGANVLTF. DNA for the CDR3: TGCAGTGCTATCCTAGGGGCCGCGATGGGACAGGGTGGATTCTACTCTGGGGCCAACGTCCTGACTTTC.

In its sample, this clonotype was seen many times. The chain links TRBV20-1 to TRBJ1-3; D remains ambiguous. CDR1 DFQATT and CDR2 SNEGSKA come from the germline V gene (reference sequence). The ends were cut back, 0 bases at V and 0 bases at J, with 12 bases in the middle. The CDR3 contains 16 residues. CDR3 in amino acids: CSARDRRARSGNTIYF. CDR3 nucleotides: TGCAGTGCTAGAGATCGACGGGCGCGCTCTGGAAACACCATATATTTT.

This clonotype was counted ten times or more. V gene TRBV18 combines with J gene TRBJ2-1, with TRBD2 identical over 11 bases. Losses at the gene ends were 5 bases for V and 7 bases for J; bases not matched to a gene: 7. This CDR3 has 15 amino acids. Per germline, CDR1 KGHSH and CDR2 LQKENI. The CDR3 is CASSSTSGIENEQFF. The CDR3 DNA reads TGTGCCAGCTCATCGACTAGCGGGATAGAGAATGAGCAGTTCTTC.

This clonotype occurred once. The V call is TRBV7-9, the J call TRBJ2-1; 16 bases agree with TRBD2. The germline gives CDR1 SEHNR, CDR2 FQNEAQ (reference sequence). The trim removed 6 bases at V and 0 bases at J, leaving 11 bases unmatched. The CDR3 spans 20 residues. The CDR3 coding sequence is TGTGCCAGCAGAACTACTGAGGGACTAGCGGGGGGGGGCTCCTACAATGAGCAGTTCTTC. Its protein is CASRTTEGLAGGGSYNEQFF.

The CDR3 spells CASSRGGQGYEQYF. DNA of the CDR3: TGTGCCAGCAGCCGCGGGGGGCAAGGCTACGAGCAGTACTTC. V is TRBV12-3 or TRBV12-4 and J is TRBJ2-7; 8 nucleotides align to TRBD2. The V and J ends lost 6 bases and 3 bases, in that order; junction bases with no gene match: 7. The CDR3 spans 14 residues.

This clonotype was seen repeatedly, ten times or more. The chain carries TRBV10-3 and TRBJ2-2, with D perhaps TRBD1 (5 bases). V dropped 5 bases and J dropped 0 bases, with 10 bases sitting between them. The CDR3 is 15 amino acids. From germline, CDR1 is ENHRY and CDR2 SYGVKD. The CDR3 coding sequence is TGTGCCATCAGTCGTAGCAGGGCGAACACCGGGGAGCTGTTTTTT. It is translated as CAISRSRANTGELFF.

This clonotype was counted ten times or more. This chain connects TRBV7-2 to TRBJ1-5; 8 bases map to TRBD1. CDR3 size: 15 residues. Unmatched junction bases numbered 8, after V lost 4 bases and J lost 6 bases. The germline gives CDR1 SGHTA, CDR2 FQGNSA. The CDR3 spells CASSSQGAVGQPQHF. CDR3 sequence (DNA): TGTGCCAGCAGCTCCCAGGGGGCGGTAGGTCAGCCCCAGCATTTT. Complete variable domain (other parts from reference TRBV7-2 and TRBJ1-5): GAGVSQSPSNKVTEKGKDVELRCDPISGHTALYWYRQSLGQGLEFLIYFQGNSAPDKSGLPSDRFSAERTGGSVSTLTIQRTQQEDSAVYLCASSSQGAVGQPQHFGDGTRLSIL.

In its sample, this clonotype was seen many times. The chain employs TRBV7-2 and TRBJ2-7; 8 bases align to TRBD2. CDR3 size: 16 residues. J gave up 2 bases and V 6 bases, and 12 bases lay outside the gene matches. Germline-derived CDR1 and CDR2 are SGHTA and FQGNSA. CDR3 protein: CASSPNAGGTTYEQYF. DNA for the CDR3: TGTGCCAGCAGTCCGAATGCGGGGGGAACCACCTACGAGCAGTACTTC.

This clonotype was seen many times. The chain carries TRBV7-2 and TRBJ2-7; 8 bases agree with TRBD1. There are 16 residues in the CDR3. Trimming removed 0 bases from V and 3 bases from J; junction bases left unmatched: 7. Germline values: CDR1 SGHTA, CDR2 FQGNSA. CDR3 in DNA: TGTGCCAGCAGCTTAGCGAGTCTCGGACAGGGCTACGAGCAGTACTTC. Amino acid sequence: CASSLASLGQGYEQYF.

Relative to its sample, this clonotype is medium-sized. J is TRBJ2-3 and V is TRBV12-3 or TRBV12-4, with D perhaps being TRBD1 or TRBD2 (6 bases each). The CDR3 covers 15 residues. The V end lost 6 bases, the J end lost 3 bases, and 16 bases lay between the germline ends. CDR3 residues: CASSVQGGETDTQYF. The CDR3 coding sequence is TGTGCCAGCAGCGTACAGGGCGGGGAAACAGATACGCAGTATTTT.

Ten or more counts support this clonotype. The V and J genes are TRBV5-1 and TRBJ2-5; TRBD1 is a possible D gene (6 bases). The CDR3 covers 13 residues. In germline, CDR1 is SGHRS, CDR2 YFSETQ. The V gene lost 5 bases and the J gene lost 5 bases, with 13 bases spanning the gap. DNA for the CDR3: TGCGCCAGCAGAGGGGGTGGAGGCGAGACCCAGTACTTC. The encoded protein is CASRGGGGETQYF.

By share, this clonotype counts as medium-sized. The chain combines TRBV20-1 with TRBJ2-3, with 13 bases fitting TRBD2. Germline V gene sequence: CDR1 DFQATT, CDR2 SNEGSKA (reference sequence). J gave up 3 bases and V 7 bases, and 4 bases lay outside the gene matches. CDR3 length equals 14 residues. This CDR3 reads CSVTSGGATDTQYF. In DNA, the CDR3 is TGCAGTGTTACTAGCGGGGGGGCGACAGATACGCAGTATTTT.

The table lists this clonotype with many counts. The genes are TRBV20-1 and TRBJ2-1; 7 positions agree with TRBD2. Germline-derived CDR1 and CDR2 are DFQATT and SNEGSKA (reference sequence). The junction had 2 bases not matched to a gene; V was cut back by 0 bases and J by 6 bases. CDR3 length equals 13 residues. Here the CDR3 reads CSARDGTTNEQFF. DNA for the CDR3: TGCAGTGCTAGAGACGGGACTACCAATGAGCAGTTCTTC.

This chain joins TRBV25-1 and TRBJ1-6; TRBD1 might be the D (5 bases). Trimming removed 0 bases at V and 7 bases at J, with 7 bases between. Per the germline V gene, CDR1 is MGHDK and CDR2 is SYGVNS. This CDR3 contains 14 residues. CDR3 sequence: CASSEYGGNSPLHF. For the CDR3, the DNA is TGTGCCAGCAGTGAATATGGGGGGAATTCACCCCTCCACTTT.

This clonotype was detected many times. The V gene is TRBV29-1, the J gene TRBJ2-3; 8 bases are a match to TRBD2. V trimming: 3 bases; J trimming: 6 bases; junction bases outside the gene matches: 8. CDR1 and CDR2 from the germline V gene are SQVTM and ANQGSEA. The CDR3 has 14 amino acids. CDR3 in DNA: TGCAGCGTTGACAAGACTAGCGAGTTTGATACGCAGTATTTT. Translated, it gives CSVDKTSEFDTQYF.

This clonotype was seen just once. The junction departs from germline at one end; a sequencing error may be responsible. The chain is built from TRBV7-2 and TRBJ1-2; 7 positions agree with TRBD1. Germline V gene sequence: CDR1 SGHTA, CDR2 FQGNSA. This CDR3 is built from 15 residues. CDR3: CASSLVGQLNYVYTF. The CDR3 DNA sequence: TGTGCCAGCAGCTTAGTGGGACAGCTCAACTATGTCTACACCTTC.

In this sample, this clonotype is medium-sized. The chain couples TRBV11-2 to TRBJ2-3; 12 bases map to TRBD2. V shed 4 bases and J 1 base; nucleotides not matched to a gene: 3. The CDR3 covers 16 residues. Looked up from germline, CDR1 is SGHAT and CDR2 is FQNNGV. The CDR3 region has the DNA TGTGCCAGCAGCTCCCTAGCGGGAGGGGGCACAGATACGCAGTATTTT. It specifies CASSSLAGGGTDTQYF.

Many counts were recorded for this clonotype. The chain recombines TRBV12-3 or TRBV12-4 with TRBJ2-4, with D possibly called TRBD1 or TRBD2 (5 bases each). CDR3 length equals 15 residues. V dropped 3 bases and J dropped 4 bases, with 13 bases sitting between them. The CDR3 here is CASSLGPGPKNIQYF. The CDR3 DNA follows: TGTGCCAGCAGTTTGGGACCGGGACCTAAAAACATTCAGTACTTC.

This clonotype was detected many times. J is TRBJ1-6 and V is TRBV20-1, with a tentative D call TRBD1 (6 bases). Germline-derived CDR1 and CDR2 are DFQATT and SNEGSKA (reference sequence). Trimming shortened V by 6 bases and J by 10 bases, and 25 bases separated the two germline ends. This CDR3 region has 16 residues. The CDR3 protein is CSARGRTGSLGSPLHF. The CDR3 nucleotides read TGCAGTGCAAGGGGTAGAACAGGGAGCCTGGGGTCACCCCTCCACTTT.

In its sample, this clonotype was seen many times. CDR3 bases: TGTGCCAGCTCCCGGGACAGGGCCCGCACAGATACGCAGTATTTT. It encodes CASSRDRARTDTQYF. The chain couples TRBV6-1 to TRBJ2-3; 9 bases fit TRBD1. CDR1 and CDR2 (germline): MNHNS, SASEGT. The ends lost 8 bases at V and 1 base at J; junction bases unmatched: 7. The CDR3 has 15 residues.

This clonotype has ten or more counts. The chain couples TRBV28 to TRBJ1-5; maybe TRBD1 (5 bases). This CDR3 comprises 16 residues. CDR1 and CDR2 from the germline V gene are MDHEN and SYDVKM. Trimming pared 3 bases from V and 11 bases from J, leaving 23 bases between. For the CDR3, the DNA is TGTGCCAGCAGTTTGCCCCCGGGACTGAAGGGCGGGACCCAGCATTTT. It specifies CASSLPPGLKGGTQHF.

The chain joins TRBV20-1 to TRBJ2-1; 12 bases are a match to TRBD2. CDR1 and CDR2 (germline): DFQATT, SNEGSKA (reference sequence). J gave up 5 bases and V 1 base, and 3 bases lay outside the gene matches. The CDR3 is made up of 15 amino acids. The DNA of the CDR3 is TGCAGTGCTAGAGGACTAGCGGGAGTAAACAATGAGCAGTTCTTC. Translating it yields CSARGLAGVNNEQFF.